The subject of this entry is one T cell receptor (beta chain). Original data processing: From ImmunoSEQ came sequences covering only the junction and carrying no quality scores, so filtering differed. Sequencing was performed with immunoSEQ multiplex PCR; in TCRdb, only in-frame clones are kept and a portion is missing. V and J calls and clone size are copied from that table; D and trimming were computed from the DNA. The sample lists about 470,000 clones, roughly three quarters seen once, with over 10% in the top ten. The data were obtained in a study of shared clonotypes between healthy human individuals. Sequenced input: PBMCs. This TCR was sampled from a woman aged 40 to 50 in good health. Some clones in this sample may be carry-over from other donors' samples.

CDR3 bases: TGTGCCAGCAGCGCCCCCCCAGGGGCCTTAAACACCATATATTTT. Amino acid sequence: CASSAPPGALNTIYF. This chain joins TRBV7-8 and TRBJ1-3; D perhaps matches TRBD1 (6 bases). V lost 5 bases, J lost 6 bases, and 17 bases lay in between. CDR1 and CDR2 (germline): SGHVS, FQNEAQ. The CDR3 is made up of 15 amino acids.